The text below deals with one TCR beta chain. Its target is not known. The entry originates in a study of T cells in Graves' hyperthyroidism and ophthalmopathy. Findings of the study overall: Ophthalmopathy was identified by the model a median 6.5 months ahead of onset.

Germline CDR1 is SNHLY and CDR2 is FYNNEI. V shed 9 bases and J 0 bases; nucleotides not matched to a gene: 7. The CDR3 loop spans 14 amino acids. The patients, who ranged from 18 to 65 in age, presented with newly diagnosed hyperthyroidism lasting under 2 months. The investigators amplified TCR beta CDR3 regions from RNA transcripts. A first-round RT-PCR of the TCR CDR3 used the HTBI primer set. TCRdb itself ran the multiplex PCR reads through MiXCR, one entry per CDR3 protein. Of around 540,000 distinct CDR3 sequences listed, 46% were seen once; the top ten hold about 7.8%. The sample consisted of peripheral blood or thyroid tissue (not recorded which). This receptor was taken from a woman younger than 35 with Graves' hyperthyroidism. The chain uses TRBV2 and TRBJ1-2; 7 bases fit TRBD1. Written as DNA, the CDR3 is TGTGCCAGGGACAGGATCCTCGCTAACTATGGCTACACCTTC. It encodes CARDRILANYGYTF.